This entry concerns a single T cell receptor (beta chain). No cognate antigen has been identified for it. Base qualities are not provided; no much larger clone lies one nucleotide away. CDR1 and CDR2 (SGHVS, FNYEAQ) derive from the germline V gene. The CDR3 holds 16 amino acids from the cysteine to the phenylalanine. Only the CDR3 region is kept as DNA, spanning 48 bases read in frame from base 1. V loses 1 base, J loses 0 bases, and the germline ends lie 7 bases apart. This entry belongs to a study of control samples from healthy donors and cancer patients (dated by TCRdb to the early 2020s). Library construction relied on the immunoSEQ multiplex PCR assay. What TCRdb holds here is the immuneACCESS table cut down to in-frame rearrangements. Part of the clones is not present; checked against another copy, under half of the missing clones reflect an unresolved V gene, and the others are unexplained. Within this sample are tens of thousands of clones, with less than 95% of them counted one time only. The ten largest clonotypes hold about 4% of the sample.

The sequencing input was blood. The sequence was obtained from a woman under 30 in good health. The sequence is built from TRBV7-6 and TRBJ1-6; no D gene is confidently identified. The CDR3 here reads CASSLGQNSYNSPLHF. The DNA reads as follows: TGTGCCAGCAGCTTAGGACAAAACTCCTATAATTCACCCCTCCACTTT. This CDR3, with the reference TRBV7-6 and TRBJ1-6 proteins standing in past its ends, gives the full variable domain GAGVSQSPRYKVTKRGQDVALRCDPISGHVSLYWYRQALGQGPEFLTYFNYEAQQDKSGLPNDRFSAERPEGSISTLTIQRTEQRDSAMYRCASSLGQNSYNSPLHFGNGTRLTVT.